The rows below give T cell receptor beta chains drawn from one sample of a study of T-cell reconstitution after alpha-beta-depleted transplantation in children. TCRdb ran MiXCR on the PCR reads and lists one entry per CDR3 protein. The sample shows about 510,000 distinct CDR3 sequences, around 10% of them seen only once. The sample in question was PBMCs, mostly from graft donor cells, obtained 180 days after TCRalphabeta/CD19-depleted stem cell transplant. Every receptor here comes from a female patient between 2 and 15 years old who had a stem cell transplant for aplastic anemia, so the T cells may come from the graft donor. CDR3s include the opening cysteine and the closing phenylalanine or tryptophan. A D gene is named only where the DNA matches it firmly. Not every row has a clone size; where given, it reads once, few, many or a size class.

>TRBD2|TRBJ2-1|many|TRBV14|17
TGTGCCAGCAGCCACAGGACTAGCGGGTACCCCCACAATGAGCAGTTCTTC
CASSHRTSGYPHNEQFF
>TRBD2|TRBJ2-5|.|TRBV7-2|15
TGTGCCAGCAGCACAGCCGGGACTAGCAAAGAGACCCAGTACTTC
CASSTAGTSKETQYF
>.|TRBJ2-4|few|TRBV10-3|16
TGTGCCATCAGTGAGAATATGGGTCGTGCCAAAAACATTCAGTACTTC
CAISENMGRAKNIQYF
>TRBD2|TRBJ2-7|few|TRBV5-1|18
TGCGCCAGCAGCTTGGAGGGTGCTAGCGGGAGGGCCGCTTACGAGCAGTACTTC
CASSLEGASGRAAYEQYF
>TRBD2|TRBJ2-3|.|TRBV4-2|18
TGTGCCAGCAGCCCCCGGCAGGCGGGAGGGCCGGTTGCAGATACGCAGTATTTT
CASSPRQAGGPVADTQYF
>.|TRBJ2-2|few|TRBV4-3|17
TGCGCCAGCAGCCCCCGGCTGGCACGCCCGAACACCGGGGAGCTGTTTTTT
CASSPRLARPNTGELFF
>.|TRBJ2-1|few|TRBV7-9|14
TGTGCCAGCATCCAAGCGAACTCCTACAATGAGCAGTTCTTC
CASIQANSYNEQFF
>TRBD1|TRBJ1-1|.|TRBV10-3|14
TGTGCCACAAAAGACAGGGTTGAAGCCACTGAAGCTTTCTTT
CATKDRVEATEAFF
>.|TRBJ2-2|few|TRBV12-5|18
TGTGCTAGTGGTTTCCCCACCCCCCGGAGGGAAGGTACCGGGGAGCTGTTTTTT
CASGFPTPRREGTGELFF
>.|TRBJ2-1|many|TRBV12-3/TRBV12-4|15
TGTGCCAGCAGTTTAGTAGTACAGAACTACAATGAGCAGTTCTTC
CASSLVVQNYNEQFF
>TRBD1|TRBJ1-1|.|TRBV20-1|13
TGCAGTGCTAGAGATTGGGACAGCCGGAAGGCTTTCTTT
CSARDWDSRKAFF
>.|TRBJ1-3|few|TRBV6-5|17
TGTGCCAGCAGTTACTCCTCTCGTCCTATCTCTGGAAACACCATATATTTT
CASSYSSRPISGNTIYF
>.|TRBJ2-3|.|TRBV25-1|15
TGTGCCAGCAGTGAGGGCAGGTATTGGGAAGATACGCAGTATTTT
CASSEGRYWEDTQYF
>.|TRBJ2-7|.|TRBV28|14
TGTGCCAGCAGTCCCCCTCGGCTTGGGAGGGAGCAGTACTTC
CASSPPRLGREQYF
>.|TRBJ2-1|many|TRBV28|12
TGTGCCAGCAGTTTCGGGTACAATGAGCAGTTCTTC
CASSFGYNEQFF
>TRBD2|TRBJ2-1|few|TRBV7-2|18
TGTGCCAGCAGCTTAGCGGGGCGGCTAGCGGGAGTCTACAATGAGCAGTTCTTC
CASSLAGRLAGVYNEQFF
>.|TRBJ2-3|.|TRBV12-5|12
TGTGCTAGTGGTCCCCTGGGCGATACGCAGTATTTT
CASGPLGDTQYF
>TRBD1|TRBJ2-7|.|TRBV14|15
TGTGCCAGCAGCCGGTACAGGGGGCTCACCTACGAGCAGTACTTC
CASSRYRGLTYEQYF
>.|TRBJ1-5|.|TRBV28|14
TGTGCCAGCAGTTTTAGCGTGCTTAATCAGCCCCAGCATTTT
CASSFSVLNQPQHF
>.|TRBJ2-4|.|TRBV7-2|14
TGTGCCAGCAGCTTTGGGGGTAACAAAAACATTCAGTACTTC
CASSFGGNKNIQYF
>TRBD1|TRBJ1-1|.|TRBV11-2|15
TGTGCCAGCAGCTTCTCAGGGACAGGGTACACTGAAGCTTTCTTT
CASSFSGTGYTEAFF
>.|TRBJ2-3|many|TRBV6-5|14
TGTGCCAGCAGTTATTTGAGAGGCACAGATACGCAGTATTTT
CASSYLRGTDTQYF